The clone carrying this TCR beta chain was recorded a few times. Its antigen is undetermined. Extracted from the samples, RNA was reverse transcribed into cDNA to serve as the sequencing template. Sequenced by immunoSEQ multiplex PCR; TCRdb stores in-frame clones only, minus some. The profile shows approximately 200,000 clones, 55% to 75% of them singletons. The data derive from a study of CD8+ T cells in alopecia areata. Findings and caveats of the study: Expanded CD8+ clones among the top 100, and scalp clonality, were significantly decreased by tofacitinib.

The CDR3 sequence is 15 residues long. Trimming removed 1 base from V and 1 base from J, with 10 bases in between. Per germline, CDR1 MGHRA and CDR2 YSYEKL. Treatment described: oral pan-JAK inhibitor, 5-10 mg twice daily. The chain couples TRBV4-1 to TRBJ1-1; perhaps TRBD1 as D (5 bases). The specimen comprised CD4+ T cells sorted from blood, sampled at week 24, from a patient treated with tofacitinib. The receptor was isolated from a human donor with alopecia areata. The CDR3 DNA is TGCGCCAGCAGCCAAGGGAGAGACAGGAACACTGAAGCTTTCTTT. This translates into CASSQGRDRNTEAFF.